The 8 T cell receptor beta chains in this list originate from one sample, sequenced in a study of blood T cell repertoires in COVID-19. This table comes from immunoSEQ multiplex PCR, and its TCRdb copy is limited to in-frame clones, with some not included. This sample carries some 70,000 clones, roughly 80% of them seen once, and the ten largest clones take roughly 4.7%. The sequenced material came from peripheral blood. The receptors shown here come from a woman aged 60 to 75 with acute or convalescent COVID-19.

The chain combines TRBV5-1 with TRBJ2-3, with TRBD2 matching 11 bases. The germline V gene has CDR1 SGHRS and CDR2 YFSETQ. V lost 4 bases to trimming and J lost 1 base; unmatched junction nucleotides: 5. The CDR3 contains 16 residues. CDR3 coding DNA: TGCGCCAGCAGCATAGGGACTAGCGGCCGCACAGATACGCAGTATTTT. Its protein is CASSIGTSGRTDTQYF.

This clone was seen only a few times. The CDR3: CASSLNSPSRGFNYGYTF. The CDR3 nucleotides read TGTGCCAGCAGCTTAAATTCCCCCTCCAGGGGCTTTAACTATGGCTACACCTTC. V usage is TRBV11-2 and J usage is TRBJ1-2, with D perhaps matching TRBD1 (6 bases). Trimming shortened V by 2 bases and J by 1 base, and 20 bases separated the two germline ends. The CDR3 has 18 amino acids. The germline gives CDR1 SGHAT, CDR2 FQNNGV.

The rearrangement joins TRBV19 to TRBJ1-5; D gene unclear. The CDR3 has 17 amino acids. Trimming shortened V by 5 bases and J by 5 bases, and 22 bases separated the two germline ends. Germline assignment: CDR1 LNHDA and CDR2 SQIVND (reference sequence). The CDR3 nucleotides are TGTGCCAGTAGTTCCCCTCCAACAGCCATCTTTTATCAGCCCCAGCATTTT. This sequence encodes CASSSPPTAIFYQPQHF.

This rearrangement joins TRBV4-2 to TRBJ2-5; a weak D match, TRBD2 (5 bases). V dropped 1 base and J dropped 5 bases, with 14 bases sitting between them. Germline V gene data show CDR1 as LGHNA and CDR2 as YNFKEQ. This CDR3 region has 15 residues. The CDR3 reads CASSQAGGGGETQYF. In DNA form, the CDR3 reads TGTGCCAGCAGCCAAGCCGGAGGAGGTGGGGAGACCCAGTACTTC.

This chain connects TRBV19 to TRBJ1-4; 8 bases line up with TRBD1. From germline, CDR1 is LNHDA and CDR2 SQIVND (reference sequence). This CDR3 contains 14 residues. V was clipped by 3 bases and J by 5 bases; unmatched bases: 2. The CDR3 sequence: CASSIGQGNEKLFF. The CDR3 bases are TGTGCCAGTAGTATCGGACAGGGCAATGAAAAACTGTTTTTT.

The chain recombines TRBV12-3 or TRBV12-4 with TRBJ1-1; a weak D match, TRBD1 (6 bases). The CDR3 is made up of 13 amino acids. The V end was cut by 6 bases, the J end by 3 bases, with 11 bases between. CDR3 coding DNA: TGTGCCAGCAGGGGGGGGCGGGACACTGAAGCTTTCTTT. Residues: CASRGGRDTEAFF.

The CDR3 spells CASSPYRVQIYGYTF. CDR3 nucleotides: TGTGCCAGCAGCCCTTACCGGGTCCAGATCTATGGCTACACCTTC. The chain joins TRBV5-6 to TRBJ1-2; D uncertain. This CDR3 has 15 residues. V was cut by 4 bases and J by 4 bases, with 17 bases left in between. Germline V CDR1 and CDR2: SGHDT, YYEEEE.

The chain employs TRBV7-2 and TRBJ2-7, with TRBD2 as a possible D gene (5 bases). The CDR3 covers 15 residues. Trimming left V 1 base short and J 0 bases short, with 10 bases between. The germline V gene encodes CDR1 SGHTA and CDR2 FQGNSA. The CDR3: CASSLEAASSYEQYF. The CDR3 nucleotides read TGTGCCAGCAGCTTAGAAGCGGCAAGCTCCTACGAGCAGTACTTC.